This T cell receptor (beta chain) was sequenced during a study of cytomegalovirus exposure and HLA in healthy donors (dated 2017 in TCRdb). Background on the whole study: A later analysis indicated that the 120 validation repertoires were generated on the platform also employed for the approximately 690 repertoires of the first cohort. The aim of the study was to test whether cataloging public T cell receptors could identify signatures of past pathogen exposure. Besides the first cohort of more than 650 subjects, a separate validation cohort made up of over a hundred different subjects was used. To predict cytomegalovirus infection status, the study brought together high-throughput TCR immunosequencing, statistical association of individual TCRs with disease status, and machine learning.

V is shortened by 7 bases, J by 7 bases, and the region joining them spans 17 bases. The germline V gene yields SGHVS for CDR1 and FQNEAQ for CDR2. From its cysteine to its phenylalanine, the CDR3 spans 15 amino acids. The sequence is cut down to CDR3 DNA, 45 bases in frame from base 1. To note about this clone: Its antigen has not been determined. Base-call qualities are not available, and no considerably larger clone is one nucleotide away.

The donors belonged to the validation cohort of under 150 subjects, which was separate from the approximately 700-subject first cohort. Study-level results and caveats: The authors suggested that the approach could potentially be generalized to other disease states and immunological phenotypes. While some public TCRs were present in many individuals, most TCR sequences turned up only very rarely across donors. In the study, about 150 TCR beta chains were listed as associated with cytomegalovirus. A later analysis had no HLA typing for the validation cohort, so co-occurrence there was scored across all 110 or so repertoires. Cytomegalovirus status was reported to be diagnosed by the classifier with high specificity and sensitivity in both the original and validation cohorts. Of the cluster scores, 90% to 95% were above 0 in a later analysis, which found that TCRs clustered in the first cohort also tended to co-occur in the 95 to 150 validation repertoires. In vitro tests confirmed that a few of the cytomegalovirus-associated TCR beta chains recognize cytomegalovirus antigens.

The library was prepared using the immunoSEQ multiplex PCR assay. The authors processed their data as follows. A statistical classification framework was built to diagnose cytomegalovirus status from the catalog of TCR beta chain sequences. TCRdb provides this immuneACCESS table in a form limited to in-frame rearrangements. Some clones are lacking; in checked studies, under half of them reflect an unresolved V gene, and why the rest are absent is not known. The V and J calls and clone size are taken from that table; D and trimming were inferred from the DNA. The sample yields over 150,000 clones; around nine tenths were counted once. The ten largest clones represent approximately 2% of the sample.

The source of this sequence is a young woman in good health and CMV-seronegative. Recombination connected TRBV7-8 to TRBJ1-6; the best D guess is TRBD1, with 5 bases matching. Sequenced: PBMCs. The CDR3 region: CASTPGGTANSPLHF. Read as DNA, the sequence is TGTGCCAGCACCCCGGGGGGGACGGCGAATTCACCCCTCCACTTT.